Below, one T cell receptor (beta chain) is given with its context. Germline V lookup: CDR1 MDHEN, CDR2 SYDVKM. The ends were cut back, 4 bases at V and 7 bases at J, with 20 bases in the middle. This CDR3 has 16 amino acids. These data originate in a study of T cells in tumors after PD-1 blockade. Sequenced by immunoSEQ multiplex PCR; TCRdb stores in-frame clones only, minus some. The sample has about 2,400 clones; approximately 71% are singletons. This chain joins TRBV28 and TRBJ2-4; tentatively, D is TRBD1 (6 bases). The specimen comprised tumor tissue, sampled after anti-PD-1 treatment. This TCR was recovered from a human donor with basal cell carcinoma. For the CDR3, the DNA is TGTGCCAGCAGTTCCCCGAACAGGGCCCCTCTGAACATTCAGTACTTC. Translation: CASSSPNRAPLNIQYF.